These 9 T cell receptor beta chains originate from one sample sequenced in a study of CD8 T cells in Susac syndrome. Reverse transcription used about 0.45 to 1 ug RNA and random hexamers. TCRdb re-called the immunoSEQ multiplex PCR reads through MiXCR, storing one row per CDR3 protein. The data show some 110,000 distinct CDR3 sequences, around 94% seen once. Sequenced: CD4+ T cells from PBMCs. These receptors all stem from a human donor in good health.

The chain joins TRBV5-4 to TRBJ1-2; 7 bases fit TRBD1. Trimming at V came to 5 bases and at J to 2 bases, leaving 12 bases not matched to a gene. Germline values: CDR1 SGHNT, CDR2 YYREEE (reference sequence). The CDR3 sequence is 16 residues long. CDR3 sequence reads: CASSPEGAGRNYGYTF. The CDR3 DNA follows: TGTGCCAGCAGTCCCGAGGGGGCAGGACGAAACTATGGCTACACCTTC.

This clonotype was detected only once. This chain joins TRBV15 and TRBJ2-1; 10 bases align to TRBD1. From germline, CDR1 is LNHNV and CDR2 YYDKDF (reference sequence). V lost 0 bases, J lost 6 bases, and 2 bases stayed unmatched. CDR3 length equals 15 residues. The CDR3 nucleotides are TGTGCCACCAGCAGAGACCGGGACAGGGGCAATGAGCAGTTCTTC. As protein: CATSRDRDRGNEQFF.

This clonotype came up once. The rearrangement uses TRBV7-2 and TRBJ1-1; the match to TRBD1 covers 7 bases. CDR1 SGHTA and CDR2 FQGNSA come from the germline V gene. V gave up 5 bases and J gave up 10 bases; unmatched junction bases: 10. The length of the CDR3 is 13 residues. Here the CDR3 DNA reads TGTGCCAGCAGCCCCCCGGACAGGCGTCTAGCTTTCTTT. As protein: CASSPPDRRLAFF.

This clonotype was seen a single time. The V and J genes are TRBV6-5 and TRBJ2-7; possible D gene TRBD2, 6 bases. V was trimmed by 4 bases and J by 3 bases, leaving 10 bases between them. The germline V gene encodes CDR1 MNHEY and CDR2 SVGAGI. The CDR3 is made up of 13 amino acids. CDR3 region: CASSLGEDYEQYF. In DNA, the CDR3 is TGTGCCAGCAGTTTAGGGGAGGACTACGAGCAGTACTTC.

The V and J genes are TRBV5-6 and TRBJ2-3, with D uncertain. The CDR3 runs to 14 residues. Germline V gives CDR1 SGHDT, CDR2 YYEEEE. The V and J ends lost 3 bases and 5 bases respectively, with 13 bases between them. CDR3 DNA: TGTGCCAGCAGCTCCAGACGGACGGAAGATACGCAGTATTTT. The encoded protein is CASSSRRTEDTQYF.

This chain connects TRBV12-3 or TRBV12-4 to TRBJ1-5; D may be TRBD1 (5 bases). Trimming left V 6 bases short and J 4 bases short, with 10 bases between. The CDR3 length is 13 residues. The CDR3 region has the DNA TGTGCCAGCAGCCGGGACGCTAATCAGCCCCAGCATTTT. It encodes CASSRDANQPQHF.

This chain uses TRBV2 with TRBJ1-2; D possibly corresponds to TRBD1 (6 bases). Looked up from germline, CDR1 is SNHLY and CDR2 is FYNNEI. The CDR3 has 13 amino acids. V was cut by 7 bases and J by 2 bases, with 11 bases left in between. CDR3 bases: TGTGCCAGCACCTCGACAGGAAACTATGGCTACACCTTC. Protein sequence: CASTSTGNYGYTF.

The rearrangement links TRBV6-2 or TRBV6-3 to TRBJ2-5; 7 bases fit TRBD2. Germline V gene lookup returns CDR1 MNHEY and CDR2 SVGEGT. After removal of 5 bases from V and 1 base from J, the junction contained 10 bases not matched to a gene. The CDR3 is made up of 16 amino acids. The CDR3: CASSTRDYTLQETQYF. The CDR3 nucleotides read TGTGCCAGCAGTACCCGGGACTACACCCTCCAAGAGACCCAGTACTTC.

This clonotype was detected once. The chain recombines TRBV4-1 with TRBJ1-1; D may be TRBD1 (5 bases). CDR3 length equals 19 residues. Trimming shortened V by 1 base and J by 3 bases, and 24 bases separated the two germline ends. Germline V gene sequence: CDR1 MGHRA, CDR2 YSYEKL. The CDR3 spells CASSQGPSDIRAMDTEAFF. The CDR3 nucleotides read TGCGCCAGCAGCCAAGGTCCGTCGGACATCCGGGCCATGGACACTGAAGCTTTCTTT.